This passage covers 13 T cell receptor beta chains from one sample sequenced in a study of T cell responses to AZD1222 COVID-19 vaccine. Assay used: immunoSEQ multiplex PCR; TCRdb lists only in-frame clones, some missing. The data hold more than 75,000 clones, with about 90% observed a single time. The input for sequencing was peripheral blood, taken on day 0 of AZD1222 vaccination. All receptors derive from an adult in good health.

This chain connects TRBV10-3 to TRBJ2-3, with a tentative D call TRBD1 (6 bases). CDR1 and CDR2 (germline): ENHRY, SYGVKD. This CDR3 spans 16 amino acids. Trimming took 4 bases from V and 0 from J, leaving 14 bases between them. The CDR3 region has the DNA TGTGCCATCAGTGCGGTGACAGGAACCAGCACAGATACGCAGTATTTT. This gives the protein CAISAVTGTSTDTQYF.

The chain combines TRBV23-1 with TRBJ2-7; maybe TRBD2 (6 bases). TRBV23-1 is filed as an ORF, its function uncertain. Trimming shortened V by 3 bases and J by 2 bases, and 14 bases separated the two germline ends. The CDR3 totals 15 residues. The CDR3 here is CASSHRRGRTYEQYF. The CDR3 DNA sequence: TGCGCCAGCAGTCATAGGAGGGGAAGGACCTACGAGCAGTACTTC.

V usage is TRBV27 and J usage is TRBJ2-3, with 10 bases aligning to TRBD1. Germline lookup yields CDR1 MNHEY and CDR2 SMNVEV (reference sequence). This CDR3 spans 16 amino acids. After removal of 3 bases from V and 4 bases from J, the junction contained 7 bases not matched to a gene. The CDR3 loop is CASSFPPGQGSDTQYF. The CDR3 region has the DNA TGTGCCAGCAGTTTCCCGCCGGGACAGGGGTCAGATACGCAGTATTTT.

This chain connects TRBV5-1 to TRBJ1-2; D is ambiguous. The CDR3 extends over 13 amino acids. V was cut by 0 bases and J by 5 bases, with 8 bases left in between. The germline V gene encodes CDR1 SGHRS and CDR2 YFSETQ. CDR3 sequence: CASSLAPGYGYTF. The CDR3 DNA sequence: TGCGCCAGCAGCTTGGCCCCCGGATATGGCTACACCTTC.

The rearrangement uses TRBV7-9 and TRBJ1-2, with D unclear. The ends were cut back, 5 bases at V and 4 bases at J, with 8 bases in the middle. Germline-derived CDR1 and CDR2 are SEHNR and FQNEAQ (reference sequence). The CDR3 is made up of 12 amino acids. CDR3 bases: TGTGCCAGCAGCCCCCTAACCTATGGCTACACCTTC. This encodes CASSPLTYGYTF.

The CDR3 DNA is TGTGCCAGCAGTTACGGGACAACGAACACCGGGGAGCTGTTTTTT. As protein: CASSYGTTNTGELFF. The rearrangement joins TRBV6-2 or TRBV6-3 to TRBJ2-2; the D gene is possibly TRBD1 (6 bases). This CDR3 is built from 15 residues. Germline values: CDR1 MNHEY, CDR2 SVGEGT. Trimming shortened V by 2 bases and J by 0 bases, and 7 bases separated the two germline ends.

The V and J genes are TRBV29-1 and TRBJ2-3; D call uncertain. V lost 7 bases, J lost 1 base, and 9 bases lay in between. CDR1 and CDR2 from the germline V gene are SQVTM and ANQGSEA. This CDR3 has 12 residues. CDR3 loop: CSAEYGTDTQYF. CDR3 DNA: TGCAGCGCCGAGTACGGCACAGATACGCAGTATTTT.

The V call is TRBV9, the J call TRBJ2-1, with D possibly matching TRBD1 (7 bases). Germline V gene sequence: CDR1 SGDLS, CDR2 YYNGEE. The CDR3 consists of 13 residues. Between the trimmed V and J ends, which lost 5 bases and 8 bases, there was a span of 14 bases. The CDR3 DNA reads TGTGCCAGCAGGAGGGGGCCTAGCGATGAGCAGTTCTTC. Translating it yields CASRRGPSDEQFF.

The chain links TRBV6-2 or TRBV6-3 to TRBJ2-7; 12 positions match TRBD1. Germline V gene data show CDR1 as MNHEY and CDR2 as SVGEGT. There are 17 residues in the CDR3. Trimming removed 2 bases from V and 7 bases from J; junction bases left unmatched: 12. CDR3 loop: CASSYRYLGQGADEQYF. The CDR3 nucleotides read TGTGCCAGCAGTTACCGATATTTGGGACAGGGGGCTGATGAGCAGTACTTC.

The chain employs TRBV3-1 (or the pseudogene TRBV3-2) and TRBJ1-1; D is unclear. The germline V and J ends were trimmed by 1 base and 0 bases, with 6 bases remaining between them. This CDR3 is built from 14 residues. Germline V gene lookup returns CDR1 LGHDT and CDR2 YNNKEL (reference sequence). Written as DNA, the CDR3 is TGTGCCAGCAGCCAAGGACGGCTGAACACTGAAGCTTTCTTT. As protein: CASSQGRLNTEAFF.

The chain joins TRBV7-9 to TRBJ1-5; the D gene is possibly TRBD1 (5 bases). Germline CDR1 is SEHNR and CDR2 is FQNEAQ (reference sequence). This CDR3 is 13 amino acids long. Trimming shortened V by 1 base and J by 6 bases, and 7 bases separated the two germline ends. CDR3 nucleotide sequence: TGTGCCAGCAGCTTAGAGCAGGGTCAGCCCCAGCATTTT. Residues: CASSLEQGQPQHF.

This chain uses TRBV9 with TRBJ1-2; no firm D call. V lost 0 bases, J lost 5 bases, and 8 bases lay in between. CDR1 SGDLS and CDR2 YYNGEE come from the germline V gene. This CDR3 has 13 residues. Written as DNA, the CDR3 is TGTGCCAGCAGCGTAGCTCCCGATTATGGCTACACCTTC. Translating it yields CASSVAPDYGYTF.

A single count supports this clone. This rearrangement joins TRBV9 to TRBJ2-5, with D possibly matching TRBD2 (6 bases). The CDR3 covers 15 residues. Trimming shortened V by 3 bases and J by 4 bases, and 16 bases separated the two germline ends. Per the germline V gene, CDR1 is SGDLS and CDR2 is YYNGEE. CDR3 protein: CASSGRAAGGETQYF. The CDR3 bases are TGTGCCAGCAGCGGACGTGCAGCCGGGGGAGAGACCCAGTACTTC.